This T cell receptor beta chain was captured in a study of CXCR3-negative and CXCR3-positive naive CD8 T cells. Libraries of TRB cDNA were made by 5' RACE and carried UMIs. TCRdb re-called the 5' RACE reads and catalogs CDR3 proteins one per entry, DNA excluded. In all, the sample yields more than 65,000 distinct CDR3 sequences. The CDR3 is made up of 13 amino acids. Germline CDR1 is SGDLS and CDR2 is YYNGEE. The genes are TRBV9 and TRBJ2-2. Sequenced input: naive CXCR3- CD8+ T cells from blood. Subset in this sample: CD45RO-CCR7+CD27+CD95- naive CD8+ T cells lacking CXCR3 (TNR3-). The TCR was taken from a human donor in good health. Some clones in this sample may be carry-over from other donors' samples. The CDR3 here is CASSDPNTGELFF.